What follows are 22 T cell receptor beta chains derived from one specimen sequenced in a study of blood T cell repertoires in COVID-19 (dated by TCRdb to 2018 to 2021). Library preparation was by the immunoSEQ multiplex PCR assay. TCRdb obtained this table from immuneACCESS and retained in-frame rearrangements with V and J assigned. These tables miss some clones; where compared with another copy, unresolved V genes account for less than half of the shortfall, and the remainder is unexplained. Across this sample there are 170,000 or so clones, with around 87% seen only once. The ten largest clones take up roughly 0.57% of the sample. Material: peripheral blood. Every receptor here comes from a man aged 55 to 70 with COVID-19, enrolled during active disease.

V gene TRBV28 combines with J gene TRBJ2-3, with a tentative D call TRBD1 (6 bases). The CDR3 extends over 13 amino acids. Trimming took off 6 bases at V and 4 bases at J, with 11 bases between the two ends. Germline values: CDR1 MDHEN, CDR2 SYDVKM. The CDR3: CASRKQGPDTQYF. DNA for the CDR3: TGTGCCAGCAGGAAACAGGGTCCAGATACGCAGTATTTT. Based on the CDR3 plus reference TRBV28 and TRBJ2-3, the full variable domain is DVKVTQSSRYLVKRTGEKVFLECVQDMDHENMFWYRQDPGLGLRLIYFSYDVKMKEKGDIPEGYSVSREKKERFSLILESASTNQTSMYLCASRKQGPDTQYFGPGTRLTVL.

This chain joins TRBV7-8 and TRBJ2-1; tentatively, D is TRBD2 (6 bases). Germline V gene data show CDR1 as SGHVS and CDR2 as FQNEAQ. The CDR3 spans 16 residues. Trimming took off 5 bases at V and 2 bases at J, with 16 bases between the two ends. The CDR3 loop reads CASSAQGTGTYNEQFF. In DNA form, the CDR3 reads TGTGCCAGCAGCGCCCAAGGGACTGGGACCTACAATGAGCAGTTCTTC.

The chain combines TRBV3-1 (or the pseudogene TRBV3-2) with TRBJ2-7; D is undetermined. Germline CDR1 LGHDT, CDR2 YNNKEL (reference sequence). CDR3 length: 16 residues. The germline V and J ends were trimmed by 0 bases and 0 bases, with 12 bases remaining between them. CDR3 region: CASSQDWRSYSYEQYF. The CDR3 DNA follows: TGTGCCAGCAGCCAAGACTGGCGGAGTTACTCCTACGAGCAGTACTTC.

The chain combines TRBV5-1 with TRBJ1-4; TRBD1 matches 7 bases. The CDR3 runs 14 residues. Trimming took 4 bases from V and 7 from J; bases not matched to a gene: 7. The germline V gene encodes CDR1 SGHRS and CDR2 YFSETQ. The CDR3: CASSGGQFPEKLFF. The CDR3, as DNA: TGCGCCAGCAGCGGGGGACAGTTCCCTGAAAAACTGTTTTTT. The whole variable domain, remainder taken from reference TRBV5-1 and TRBJ1-4, is KAGVTQTPRYLIKTRGQQVTLSCSPISGHRSVSWYQQTPGQGLQFLFEYFSETQRNKGNFPGRFSGRQFSNSRSEMNVSTLELGDSALYLCASSGGQFPEKLFFGSGTQLSVL.

This chain connects TRBV19 to TRBJ2-1, with 7 bases matching TRBD1. Germline assignment: CDR1 LNHDA and CDR2 SQIVND (reference sequence). V trimming: 6 bases; J trimming: 1 base; junction bases outside the gene matches: 3. This CDR3 is 14 amino acids long. As DNA, the CDR3 is TGTGCCAGTAGGGCAGGGGGTTCCTACAATGAGCAGTTCTTC. Translating gives CASRAGGSYNEQFF.

The chain's CDR3 is CASSTRGADGYTF. The DNA for the CDR3 is TGTGCCAGTAGTACCCGCGGGGCCGATGGCTACACCTTC. This chain uses TRBV19 with TRBJ1-2, with D possibly being TRBD1 (5 bases). V was pared by 4 bases and J by 6 bases, with 12 bases between. The CDR3 contains 13 residues. The germline V gene encodes CDR1 LNHDA and CDR2 SQIVND (reference sequence).

V is TRBV29-1 and J is TRBJ1-1; TRBD1 matches at 7 bases. Germline CDR1 is SQVTM and CDR2 is ANQGSEA. The CDR3 is 13 residues long. Trimming cost V 5 bases and J 1 base; bases outside gene matches: 4. The DNA for the CDR3 is TGCAGCGTTTCGGGACAGCCGAACACTGAAGCTTTCTTT. Residues: CSVSGQPNTEAFF.

V gene TRBV7-3 combines with J gene TRBJ1-1; D call uncertain. Germline V gene lookup returns CDR1 SGHTA and CDR2 FQGTGA. With 1 base removed from V and 6 bases from J, the gap between germline ends came to 9 bases. This CDR3 has 13 residues. CDR3 bases: TGTGCCAGCAGCTTAATCCAGGCCTCTGAAGCTTTCTTT. Amino acids: CASSLIQASEAFF.

V is TRBV11-3 and J is TRBJ2-3; D possibly corresponds to TRBD1 (6 bases). The CDR3 contains 11 residues. Trimming pared 8 bases from V and 8 bases from J, leaving 11 bases between. Germline CDR1 is SGHNT and CDR2 is YENEEA. The CDR3 bases are TGTGCCAGCCAAACAGGGTCTACGCAGTATTTT. Its protein product is CASQTGSTQYF.

The chain employs TRBV5-1 and TRBJ2-1; TRBD1 is a possible D gene (6 bases). The CDR3 totals 15 residues. The V and J ends lost 4 bases and 2 bases respectively, with 13 bases between them. Germline loops: CDR1 SGHRS, CDR2 YFSETQ. The CDR3 DNA reads as TGCGCCAGCAGCCCCAACAGGGCGGCCTACAATGAGCAGTTCTTC. Translated, it gives CASSPNRAAYNEQFF.

This chain uses TRBV10-1 with TRBJ1-5, with D tentatively TRBD1 (6 bases). CDR3 size: 15 residues. V gave up 3 bases and J gave up 0 bases, with 9 bases separating them. In germline, CDR1 is WNHNN, CDR2 SYGVQD (reference sequence). CDR3 sequence (DNA): TGCGCCAGCAGTGACAGGGGCCCTAGCAATCAGCCCCAGCATTTT. It encodes CASSDRGPSNQPQHF.

The V and J genes are TRBV29-1 and TRBJ1-3; the D gene is possibly TRBD1 (6 bases). Germline V gene lookup returns CDR1 SQVTM and CDR2 ANQGSEA. The CDR3 contains 16 residues. Deletions cut 0 bases from V and 2 bases from J, with 14 bases between. This CDR3 is CSVEEGDKNPGNTIYF. In nucleotides, the CDR3 is TGCAGCGTTGAAGAGGGGGACAAAAATCCTGGAAACACCATATATTTT.

The rearrangement links TRBV29-1 to TRBJ2-7; weak D call: TRBD2 (7 bases). Germline loops: CDR1 SQVTM, CDR2 ANQGSEA. The CDR3 runs 16 residues. V was pared by 6 bases and J by 4 bases, with 25 bases between. The CDR3 bases are TGCAGCGTCGCGGGAGAGGGGGGGAGGTCTTCGTACGAGCAGTACTTC. Its translation is CSVAGEGGRSSYEQYF.

As for this clone: The same CDR3 also results from other DNA sequences found in this sample. The rearrangement links TRBV15 to TRBJ2-7, with 14 bases identical to TRBD2. The CDR3 loop spans 17 amino acids. After removal of 0 bases from V and 6 bases from J, the junction contained 7 bases not matched to a gene. Germline V gene lookup returns CDR1 LNHNV and CDR2 YYDKDF (reference sequence). The CDR3 region has the DNA TGTGCCACCAGCAGAGATAGGGGGACTAGCGGGAGTGGCGAGCAGTACTTC. This codes for CATSRDRGTSGSGEQYF.

This clone was observed a few times. The chain is built from TRBV4-2 and TRBJ1-2; D is unclear. Germline CDR1 LGHNA, CDR2 YNFKEQ. This CDR3 spans 16 amino acids. V lost 3 bases, J lost 0 bases, and 14 bases lay in between. CDR3 nucleotide sequence: TGTGCCAGCAGCCAGGGGTGGCGGGAGACTAACTATGGCTACACCTTC. This gives the protein CASSQGWRETNYGYTF.

CDR3 bases: TGTGCCAGCAGCCAAGTGGGACTCACTATTAGCACAGATACGCAGTATTTT. Its translation is CASSQVGLTISTDTQYF. The chain carries TRBV14 and TRBJ2-3; tentative D call: TRBD2 (6 bases). Per germline, CDR1 SGHDN and CDR2 FVKESK. The CDR3 sequence is 17 residues long. With 1 base removed from V and 0 bases from J, the gap between germline ends came to 14 bases.

The CDR3 here is CASSFPGTSGRGTQYF. The CDR3 region has the DNA TGTGCCAGCAGCTTCCCCGGGACTAGCGGGAGAGGGACCCAGTACTTC. The chain combines TRBV11-2 with TRBJ2-5; 14 positions agree with TRBD2. This CDR3 region has 16 residues. Germline V CDR1 and CDR2: SGHAT, FQNNGV. V lost 3 bases and J lost 7; bases outside the gene matches: 7.

This clone occurred once. The chain joins TRBV7-9 to TRBJ1-2; the D gene is possibly TRBD1 (5 bases). Germline lookup yields CDR1 SEHNR and CDR2 FQNEAQ (reference sequence). Trimming cost V 7 bases and J 2 bases, with 17 bases left between them. The CDR3 length is 15 residues. The CDR3 DNA is TGTGCCAGCAACACCTTACAGACAGTAAACTATGGCTACACCTTC. Its translation is CASNTLQTVNYGYTF.

The chain uses TRBV5-6 and TRBJ1-1; 7 bases are shared with TRBD1. Trimming cost V 5 bases and J 0 bases; bases outside gene matches: 10. CDR3 length: 16 residues. From germline, CDR1 is SGHDT and CDR2 YYEEEE. This chain's CDR3 is CASRRTGEVMNTEAFF. In DNA, the CDR3 is TGTGCCAGCAGACGGACAGGAGAAGTTATGAACACTGAAGCTTTCTTT.

The chain recombines TRBV5-1 with TRBJ1-2; D is unresolved. This CDR3 has 14 amino acids. The germline V gene encodes CDR1 SGHRS and CDR2 YFSETQ. The ends were cut back, 3 bases at V and 0 bases at J, with 9 bases in the middle. Here the CDR3 reads CASSWATTNYGYTF. As DNA, the CDR3 is TGCGCCAGCAGCTGGGCGACAACTAACTATGGCTACACCTTC.

V gene TRBV6-5 combines with J gene TRBJ2-7; D uncertain. The V and J ends lost 5 bases and 6 bases respectively, with 20 bases between them. The CDR3 runs to 15 residues. Germline V gene data show CDR1 as MNHEY and CDR2 as SVGAGI. The CDR3: CASSILTGMISEQYF. The CDR3 bases are TGTGCCAGCAGTATCCTGACGGGTATGATCTCCGAGCAGTACTTC.

This chain uses TRBV3-1 (or the pseudogene TRBV3-2) with TRBJ2-3; 13 nucleotides agree with TRBD2. V gave up 3 bases and J gave up 2 bases; unmatched junction bases: 2. Germline-derived CDR1 and CDR2 are LGHDT and YNNKEL (reference sequence). The CDR3 runs 16 residues. In nucleotides, the CDR3 is TGTGCCAGCAGCCAGGGACTAGCGGGGATCACAGATACGCAGTATTTT. Encoded protein: CASSQGLAGITDTQYF.